This TCR beta chain was obtained from a study of T cells in Graves' hyperthyroidism and ophthalmopathy. The source material, RNA transcripts, was used to amplify TCR beta CDR3 regions. HTBI primers were employed in a first-round RT-PCR of the TCR CDR3. TCRdb redid the calling of the multiplex PCR reads with MiXCR, one entry per CDR3 protein. Here the sample spans roughly 200,000 distinct CDR3 sequences, about a sixth being singletons. Calling Graves' hyperthyroidism stable meant ophthalmopathy did not progress within 18 months. With 5 bases removed from V and 1 base from J, the gap between germline ends came to 11 bases. The CDR3 consists of 14 residues. The germline V gene has CDR1 SQVTM and CDR2 ANQGSEA. This clonotype was seen a handful of times.

Sequencing was carried out using blood. This receptor was taken from a woman in her forties or fifties with Graves' hyperthyroidism. The gene calls are TRBV29-1 and TRBJ2-2; TRBD1 is a possible D gene (6 bases). In nucleotides, the CDR3 is TGCAGCGTTTCGGAACAGGGGAACACCGGGGAGCTGTTTTTT. Its translation: CSVSEQGNTGELFF.